The table lists the clone carrying this T cell receptor (beta chain) with many counts. Its specificity is unknown. This CDR3 is 12 amino acids long. Germline loops: CDR1 MNHEY, CDR2 SVGAGI. Trimming took off 1 base at V and 6 bases at J, with 6 bases between the two ends. Hyperthyroidism patients, aged 18 to 65, were newly diagnosed, under 2 months' duration. Exclusion applied to patients with other autoimmune diseases, uncontrolled infections, pregnancy or lactation. This entry comes from a study of Graves' ophthalmopathy and Graves' hyperthyroidism. The sequenced template was RNA, covering the TCR beta CDR3 region. Scientists carried out first-round RT-PCR using HTBI primers and then a second-round multiplex PCR. MiXCR, applied by TCRdb to the multiplex PCR reads, yields one record per CDR3 protein. The repertoire consists of 400,000 or so distinct CDR3 sequences, with 15% occurring once and the leading ten covering approximately 7%.

Overall study findings and caveats: The 13-signature model separated ophthalmopathy from stable hyperthyroidism at just under 90% sensitivity and roughly 81% specificity. Detected in blood as well were most expanded thyroid clonotypes with frequency above 0.001.

The clonotype comes from a young woman with stable Graves' hyperthyroidism. The material sequenced was peripheral blood. This chain joins TRBV6-5 and TRBJ1-1; D is ambiguous. The CDR3 bases are TGTGCCAGCAGTTACTGGGCGTCTGAAGCTTTCTTT. This gives the protein CASSYWASEAFF.